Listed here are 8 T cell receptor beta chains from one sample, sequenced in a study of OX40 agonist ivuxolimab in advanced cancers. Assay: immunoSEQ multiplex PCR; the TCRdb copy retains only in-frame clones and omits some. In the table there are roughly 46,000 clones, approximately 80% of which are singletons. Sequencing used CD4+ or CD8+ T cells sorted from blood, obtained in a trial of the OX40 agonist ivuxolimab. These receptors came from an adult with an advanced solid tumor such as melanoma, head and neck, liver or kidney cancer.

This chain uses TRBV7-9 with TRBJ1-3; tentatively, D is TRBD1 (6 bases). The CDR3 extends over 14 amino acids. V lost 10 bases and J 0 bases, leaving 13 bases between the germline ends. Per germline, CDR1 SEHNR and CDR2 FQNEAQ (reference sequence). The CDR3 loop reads CAIRTGSSGNTIYF. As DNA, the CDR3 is TGTGCCATCCGAACAGGGTCCTCTGGAAACACCATATATTTT.

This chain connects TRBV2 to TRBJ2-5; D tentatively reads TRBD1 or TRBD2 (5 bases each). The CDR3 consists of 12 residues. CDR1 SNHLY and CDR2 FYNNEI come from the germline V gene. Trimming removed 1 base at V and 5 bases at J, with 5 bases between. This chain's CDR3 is CASSEGDETQYF. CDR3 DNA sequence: TGTGCCAGCAGTGAAGGGGACGAGACCCAGTACTTC. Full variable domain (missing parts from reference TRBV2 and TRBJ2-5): EPEVTQTPSHQVTQMGQEVILRCVPISNHLYFYWYRQILGQKVEFLVSFYNNEISEKSEIFDDQFSVERPDGSNFTLKIRSTKLEDSAMYFCASSEGDETQYFGPGTRLLVL.

The CDR3 DNA is TGTGCCAGCAGTTTAAGGTACGGGGACTACGAGCAGTACTTC. This translates into CASSLRYGDYEQYF. This chain uses TRBV27 with TRBJ2-7; possibly TRBD2 for D (5 bases). In germline, CDR1 is MNHEY, CDR2 SMNVEV (reference sequence). The CDR3 is made up of 14 amino acids. V lost 2 bases, J lost 3 bases, and 11 bases lay in between.

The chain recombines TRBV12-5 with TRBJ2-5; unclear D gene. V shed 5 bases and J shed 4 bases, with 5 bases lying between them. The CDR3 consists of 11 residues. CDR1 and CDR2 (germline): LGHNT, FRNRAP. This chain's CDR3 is CASGPRETQYF. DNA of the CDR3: TGTGCTAGTGGTCCGCGAGAGACCCAGTACTTC.

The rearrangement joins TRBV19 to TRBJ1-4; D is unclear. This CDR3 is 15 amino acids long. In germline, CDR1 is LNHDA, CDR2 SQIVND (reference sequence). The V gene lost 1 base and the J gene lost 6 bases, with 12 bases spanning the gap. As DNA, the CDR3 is TGTGCCAGTAGTATAGGAGAATATAGGGATGAAAAACTGTTTTTT. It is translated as CASSIGEYRDEKLFF.

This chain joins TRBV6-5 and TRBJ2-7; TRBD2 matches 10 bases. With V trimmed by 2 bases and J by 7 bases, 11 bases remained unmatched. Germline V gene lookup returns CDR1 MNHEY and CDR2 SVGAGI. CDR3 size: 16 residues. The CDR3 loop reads CASSYGPSGGRGEQYF. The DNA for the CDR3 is TGTGCCAGCAGTTACGGTCCTAGCGGGGGCCGAGGTGAGCAGTACTTC.

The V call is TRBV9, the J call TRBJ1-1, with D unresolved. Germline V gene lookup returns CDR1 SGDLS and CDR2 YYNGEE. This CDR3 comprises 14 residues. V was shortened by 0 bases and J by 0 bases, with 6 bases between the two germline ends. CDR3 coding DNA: TGTGCCAGCAGCGTAGGTCAGGTGAACACTGAAGCTTTCTTT. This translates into CASSVGQVNTEAFF.

CDR3 sequence (DNA): TGTGCCAGCAGGGCCCGGACTAGCGAAGCCAATGAGCAGTTCTTC. Its translation is CASRARTSEANEQFF. The chain couples TRBV2 to TRBJ2-1, with 9 positions matching TRBD2. This CDR3 spans 15 amino acids. V lost 6 bases and J lost 6; bases outside the gene matches: 9. Germline V lookup: CDR1 SNHLY, CDR2 FYNNEI.